Below, 23 T cell receptor beta chains from the same sample are listed, as sequenced in a study of blood T cell repertoires in COVID-19. The method was immunoSEQ multiplex PCR; TCRdb's version includes in-frame clones alone and lacks a portion of them. Of 370,000 or so clones listed, more than 75% are singletons. The sample taken for sequencing was peripheral blood. These receptors were collected from a human donor with acute or convalescent COVID-19. The donor label of this sample is uncertain.

CDR3 DNA: TGTGCCAGCAGTACAGCGGGAGGGGGCTACGAGCAGTACTTC. Its translation: CASSTAGGGYEQYF. The chain employs TRBV2 and TRBJ2-7, with TRBD2 matching over 10 bases. The junction had 4 bases not matched to a gene; V was cut back by 5 bases and J by 3 bases. CDR1 and CDR2 from the germline V gene are SNHLY and FYNNEI. The CDR3 covers 14 residues.

This rearrangement joins TRBV28 to TRBJ2-1, with D maybe TRBD2 (7 bases). Trimming shortened V by 1 base and J by 7 bases, and 17 bases separated the two germline ends. The germline V gene has CDR1 MDHEN and CDR2 SYDVKM. The CDR3 extends over 16 amino acids. CDR3 in amino acids: CASSLFGGRGGNEQFF. In DNA, the CDR3 is TGTGCCAGCAGTTTATTCGGGGGGCGAGGAGGGAATGAGCAGTTCTTC.

The rearrangement joins TRBV7-9 to TRBJ1-5; 8 bases line up with TRBD1. The germline V gene has CDR1 SEHNR and CDR2 FQNEAQ (reference sequence). The ends lost 6 bases at V and 1 base at J; junction bases unmatched: 8. There are 16 residues in the CDR3. CDR3 loop: CASSLGTGGSNQPQHF. CDR3 DNA sequence: TGTGCCAGCAGTCTCGGGACAGGCGGGAGCAATCAGCCCCAGCATTTT. Filled out from reference TRBV7-9 and TRBJ1-5, the complete variable domain reads DTGVSQNPRHKITKRGQNVTFRCDPISEHNRLYWYRQTLGQGPEFLTYFQNEAQLEKSRLLSDRFSAERPKGSFSTLEIQRTEQGDSAMYLCASSLGTGGSNQPQHFGDGTRLSIL.

CDR3 protein: CASSSQGVTNTGELFF. In DNA, the CDR3 is TGCGCCAGCAGCTCACAGGGGGTCACGAACACCGGGGAGCTGTTTTTT. This sequence joins TRBV5-1 and TRBJ2-2; 8 positions agree with TRBD1. V shed 3 bases, J shed 0 bases, and the junction held 4 bases outside the gene matches. This CDR3 contains 16 residues. CDR1 SGHRS and CDR2 YFSETQ come from the germline V gene.

This chain links TRBV5-6 with TRBJ2-5, with 14 bases fitting TRBD2. Germline values: CDR1 SGHDT, CDR2 YYEEEE. V was clipped by 4 bases and J by 0 bases; unmatched bases: 11. The CDR3 consists of 19 residues. CDR3 DNA sequence: TGTGCCAGCAGCCGAAAAAAGGGACTAGCGGGAGTTTACCAAGAGACCCAGTACTTC. It yields the protein CASSRKKGLAGVYQETQYF.

The chain has TRBV30 and TRBJ2-7, with D possibly being TRBD2 (7 bases). CDR1 GTSNPN and CDR2 SVGIG come from the germline V gene (reference sequence). The CDR3 consists of 13 residues. The germline V and J ends were trimmed by 2 bases and 0 bases, with 8 bases remaining between them. In nucleotides, the CDR3 is TGTGCCTGGAGTAGGGGGGGCTCCTACGAGCAGTACTTC. Protein: CAWSRGGSYEQYF.

The V and J genes are TRBV6-5 and TRBJ1-5, with TRBD1 as a possible D gene (5 bases). V gave up 4 bases and J gave up 3 bases, with 10 bases separating them. The length of the CDR3 is 14 residues. Germline V gene sequence: CDR1 MNHEY, CDR2 SVGAGI. CDR3 protein: CASSSGLYNQPQHF. CDR3 sequence (DNA): TGTGCCAGCAGTTCGGGACTTTACAATCAGCCCCAGCATTTT.

The chain has TRBV18 and TRBJ2-3, with 9 bases aligning to TRBD1. Germline CDR1 KGHSH, CDR2 LQKENI. Trimming cost V 4 bases and J 6 bases; bases outside gene matches: 14. CDR3 length equals 17 residues. The CDR3 spells CASSRTGTGILGDTQYF. CDR3 bases: TGTGCCAGCTCACGTACCGGGACAGGGATCCTAGGGGATACGCAGTATTTT.

The chain uses TRBV6-4 and TRBJ2-1; 7 positions agree with TRBD2. The J segment lost 7 bases and the V segment lost 0 bases, leaving 12 bases of the junction unmatched. Looked up from germline, CDR1 is MRHNA and CDR2 is SNTAGT. There are 17 residues in the CDR3. The CDR3 nucleotides are TGTGCCAGCAGTGACTCCGCCCGGACTAGTCGGAGGAATGAGCAGTTCTTC. It is translated as CASSDSARTSRRNEQFF.

A few counts support this clone. The chain carries TRBV5-5 and TRBJ1-1, with 9 bases matching TRBD1. The V segment lost 1 base and the J segment 9 bases; nucleotides outside the gene matches: 19. The CDR3 consists of 18 residues. Germline values: CDR1 SGHKS, CDR2 YYEKEE (reference sequence). In DNA, the CDR3 is TGTGCCAGCAGCTTGTCAAGGACAGGGGCTTCTTTCGGGCCCAAAGCTTTCTTT. Residues: CASSLSRTGASFGPKAFF.

The rearrangement links TRBV19 to TRBJ2-2, with 11 bases identical to TRBD1. Trimming at V came to 4 bases and at J to 2 bases, leaving 6 bases not matched to a gene. The CDR3 has 17 amino acids. Per germline, CDR1 LNHDA and CDR2 SQIVND (reference sequence). The CDR3 region is CASSKRGTGGNTGELFF. DNA for the CDR3: TGTGCCAGTAGTAAGAGGGGGACAGGGGGAAACACCGGGGAGCTGTTTTTT.

In its sample, this clone was seen a few times. The rearrangement uses TRBV4-1 and TRBJ1-2; D ambiguous. Per the germline V gene, CDR1 is MGHRA and CDR2 is YSYEKL. CDR3 size: 15 residues. Trimming took off 0 bases at V and 2 bases at J, with 10 bases between the two ends. The CDR3: CASSQEVTLNYGYTF. CDR3 nucleotide sequence: TGCGCCAGCAGCCAAGAAGTCACTCTGAACTATGGCTACACCTTC.

The gene calls are TRBV3-1 (or the pseudogene TRBV3-2) and TRBJ1-2, with D perhaps TRBD1 (5 bases). Trimming took off 1 base at V and 4 bases at J, with 13 bases between the two ends. The germline V gene encodes CDR1 LGHDT and CDR2 YNNKEL (reference sequence). The length of the CDR3 is 15 residues. In nucleotides, the CDR3 is TGTGCCAGCAGCCAAGCCAGGGTATCCGGCTATGGCTACACCTTC. As protein: CASSQARVSGYGYTF.

A few counts support this clone. The chain combines TRBV7-8 with TRBJ1-3, with D possibly matching TRBD1 (5 bases). The CDR3 length is 17 residues. Trimming shortened V by 5 bases and J by 0 bases, and 17 bases separated the two germline ends. The germline V gene has CDR1 SGHVS and CDR2 FQNEAQ. The CDR3 loop reads CASSPTDISNSGNTIYF. The CDR3 DNA is TGTGCCAGCAGCCCAACGGACATTTCCAACTCTGGAAACACCATATATTTT.

The V call is TRBV28, the J call TRBJ1-2; D uncertain. V dropped 2 bases and J dropped 7 bases, with 5 bases sitting between them. The germline gives CDR1 MDHEN, CDR2 SYDVKM. CDR3 length equals 11 residues. CDR3 in amino acids: CASSLEGGYTF. The DNA for the CDR3 is TGTGCCAGCAGTTTAGAGGGTGGCTACACCTTC.

V and J are TRBV7-6 and TRBJ1-1; possible D gene TRBD1, 5 bases. Germline assignment: CDR1 SGHVS and CDR2 FNYEAQ. The CDR3 runs to 17 residues. Trimming left V 6 bases short and J 4 bases short, with 24 bases between. The CDR3 spells CASSRKGRDTVGTEAFF. The CDR3 bases are TGTGCCAGCAGTCGCAAGGGGAGGGATACGGTGGGCACTGAAGCTTTCTTT.

This clone was observed a few times. This chain uses TRBV28 with TRBJ1-5; 7 nucleotides align to TRBD1. CDR1 is MDHEN and CDR2 is SYDVKM in the germline V gene. With V trimmed by 6 bases and J by 2 bases, 10 bases remained unmatched. The CDR3 length is 16 residues. The CDR3 bases are TGTGCCAGCAGCTCGCCCGGGACAGACGGCAATCAGCCCCAGCATTTT. It codes for CASSSPGTDGNQPQHF.

The chain's CDR3 is CAWRSRLSSTDTQYF. Here the CDR3 DNA reads TGTGCCTGGAGAAGCAGACTGTCAAGCACAGATACGCAGTATTTT. This rearrangement joins TRBV30 to TRBJ2-3; unclear D gene. The CDR3 has 15 amino acids. Germline V gives CDR1 GTSNPN, CDR2 SVGIG (reference sequence). V was pared by 3 bases and J by 0 bases, with 13 bases between.

The chain employs TRBV7-2 and TRBJ2-7, with D unclear. Germline V gives CDR1 SGHTA, CDR2 FQGNSA. V was pared by 2 bases and J by 1 base, with 18 bases between. The CDR3 is 17 amino acids. In nucleotides, the CDR3 is TGTGCCAGCAGCTTATTCGTTGTTCATGGTCGGTCCTACGAGCAGTACTTC. This sequence encodes CASSLFVVHGRSYEQYF.

This rearrangement joins TRBV7-8 to TRBJ1-2; 7 bases align to TRBD1. The junction had 13 bases not matched to a gene; V was cut back by 1 base and J by 8 bases. Germline V lookup: CDR1 SGHVS, CDR2 FQNEAQ. The CDR3 length is 16 residues. Written as DNA, the CDR3 is TGTGCCAGCAGCTTAGTTGAAGGACAGGATTTAAAAGGCTACACCTTC. Translation gives CASSLVEGQDLKGYTF.

J is TRBJ2-7 and V is TRBV5-6, with D tentatively TRBD2 (6 bases). The CDR3 has 17 residues. Germline V gives CDR1 SGHDT, CDR2 YYEEEE. V dropped 2 bases and J dropped 1 base, with 19 bases sitting between them. CDR3 residues: CASSLAIMTRPSYEQYF. The DNA of the CDR3 is TGTGCCAGCAGCTTAGCTATCATGACTAGGCCGTCCTACGAGCAGTACTTC.

The chain couples TRBV12-5 to TRBJ2-3, with 9 bases fitting TRBD2. The CDR3 is 16 amino acids. The V gene's germline CDR1 is LGHNT and CDR2 FRNRAP. V shed 7 bases and J 0 bases; nucleotides not matched to a gene: 8. The CDR3 DNA is TGTGCTAGTGACGCGGGAGGGGATACTAGCACAGATACGCAGTATTTT. Protein sequence: CASDAGGDTSTDTQYF. Based on the CDR3 plus reference TRBV12-5 and TRBJ2-3, the full variable domain is DARVTQTPRHKVTEMGQEVTMRCQPILGHNTVFWYRQTMMQGLELLAYFRNRAPLDDSGMPKDRFSAEMPDATLATLKIQPSEPRDSAVYFCASDAGGDTSTDTQYFGPGTRLTVL.

The chain links TRBV5-4 to TRBJ2-7, with 12 bases matching TRBD1. Per germline, CDR1 SGHNT and CDR2 YYREEE (reference sequence). The CDR3 runs to 17 residues. Trimming took 0 bases from V and 9 from J; bases not matched to a gene: 13. The CDR3 DNA is TGTGCCAGCAGCTTGGGGATCCGGGACAGGGGGCGCGGGTCGCAGTACTTC. This translates into CASSLGIRDRGRGSQYF.